The present T cell receptor (beta chain) was sequenced within a study of shared clonotypes between healthy human individuals. Overall study findings and caveats: The naive CD4 repertoires of a handful of donors were compared, and around 5.1% of clonotypes were shared.

Partitioning of CD4+ cells yielded a CD45RA+ naive subset and a CD45RA-negative memory subset. V gave up 5 bases and J gave up 3 bases, with 19 bases separating them. The germline V gene encodes CDR1 SGHVS and CDR2 FQNEAQ. CDR3 length equals 16 residues. Method: immunoSEQ multiplex PCR; TCRdb's copy keeps in-frame clones and lacks some. The table includes 2 million to 2.5 million clones, more than 80% detected once. Worth noting for this clone: The antigen is not known.

The clonotype comes from a man between 18 and 29 years old in good health. Some clones in this sample may be carry-over from other donors' samples. Sequences were obtained from naive CD4+ T cells from PBMCs. Subset described: CD45RA+ positively selected. The chain has TRBV7-8 and TRBJ1-2; D remains unclear. CDR3 sequence: CASSPADRALHYGYTF. CDR3 bases: TGTGCCAGCAGCCCAGCGGACCGAGCCCTACACTATGGCTACACCTTC.